The next 26 T cell receptor beta chains were all read from a single sample in a study of Ad26.COV2.S vaccination and SARS-CoV-2 variants. Here immunoSEQ multiplex PCR was the method, and the copy in TCRdb shows in-frame clones only, minus some. The profile shows approximately 400,000 clones, roughly 85% of them singletons. Treatment: some 19 received Ad26.COV2.S at low or high dose, single or two shots; about 5 received placebo; per-sample allocation not given. Material that was analyzed had been drawn on day 63 after the first vaccine or placebo injection. Material: peripheral blood, obtained in a trial of Ad26.COV2.S vaccine versus placebo. The source is a person between 18 and 65 years old who received the Ad26.COV2.S COVID-19 vaccine or a placebo.

The V gene is TRBV12-3 or TRBV12-4, the J gene TRBJ1-4; D unresolved. This CDR3 has 13 residues. With 4 bases removed from V and 0 bases from J, the gap between germline ends came to 3 bases. The CDR3, as DNA: TGTGCCAGCAGTTACGCAACTAATGAAAAACTGTTTTTT. It encodes CASSYATNEKLFF.

V gene TRBV20-1 combines with J gene TRBJ2-7; D gene uncertain. The CDR3 runs 11 residues. V gave up 0 bases and J gave up 5 bases, with 5 bases separating them. Germline-derived CDR1 and CDR2 are DFQATT and SNEGSKA (reference sequence). CDR3 region: CSARDLNEQYF. The DNA of the CDR3 is TGCAGTGCTAGAGATCTTAACGAGCAGTACTTC.

This rearrangement joins TRBV7-9 to TRBJ1-4; D is possibly TRBD1 (5 bases). V lost 1 base and J 4 bases, leaving 13 bases between the germline ends. The CDR3 has 16 residues. Germline V gives CDR1 SEHNR, CDR2 FQNEAQ (reference sequence). This CDR3 reads CASSLGAEGNNEKLFF. As DNA, the CDR3 is TGTGCCAGCAGCTTAGGCGCCGAGGGGAATAATGAAAAACTGTTTTTT.

This clone was seen once. The chain recombines TRBV20-1 with TRBJ2-3; no definite D call. This CDR3 has 11 residues. Germline-derived CDR1 and CDR2 are DFQATT and SNEGSKA (reference sequence). V was clipped by 6 bases and J by 4 bases, with 8 bases between them. Here the CDR3 reads CSASRADTQYF. CDR3 bases: TGCAGTGCCTCTAGAGCAGATACGCAGTATTTT.

The chain couples TRBV6-5 to TRBJ2-3; D gene unclear. Germline V gives CDR1 MNHEY, CDR2 SVGAGI. V lost 2 bases and J lost 2, with 8 bases in between. This CDR3 comprises 14 residues. The CDR3 is CASSYVQTTDTQYF. The CDR3 DNA reads TGTGCCAGCAGTTACGTGCAGACCACAGATACGCAGTATTTT.

V gene TRBV6-5 combines with J gene TRBJ2-3; 8 nucleotides line up with TRBD2. Germline trimming cut 7 bases from V and 2 bases from J; bases unmatched to any gene: 8. The germline V gene encodes CDR1 MNHEY and CDR2 SVGAGI. The CDR3 sequence is 15 residues long. The CDR3 reads CASTYSGGITDTQYF. As DNA, the CDR3 is TGTGCCAGCACATACAGCGGGGGAATCACAGATACGCAGTATTTT.

The rearrangement joins TRBV13 to TRBJ1-2, with D maybe TRBD1 (5 bases). The CDR3 loop spans 17 amino acids. Germline V gene sequence: CDR1 PRHDT, CDR2 FYEKMQ (reference sequence). V shed 1 base and J shed 4 bases, with 19 bases lying between them. The CDR3 here is CASSLDAKAGRVYGYTF. CDR3 bases: TGTGCCAGCAGCTTAGATGCGAAGGCAGGGAGAGTCTATGGCTACACCTTC.

The genes are TRBV28 and TRBJ1-6; the D is unclear. This CDR3 is 16 amino acids long. V lost 5 bases and J lost 2, with 13 bases in between. Germline loops: CDR1 MDHEN, CDR2 SYDVKM. The CDR3 DNA follows: TGTGCCAGCAGTCCAGAGGCGGGGACCTATAATTCACCCCTCCACTTT. Its protein is CASSPEAGTYNSPLHF.

The rearrangement joins TRBV6-1 to TRBJ2-2; D is undetermined. This CDR3 comprises 14 residues. Germline V gene data show CDR1 as MNHNS and CDR2 as SASEGT. V was cut by 2 bases and J by 5 bases, with 9 bases left in between. DNA for the CDR3: TGTGCCAGCAGTGAACTGACGGTAACCGGGGAGCTGTTTTTT. Its protein is CASSELTVTGELFF.

This clone showed up just once. This sequence joins TRBV19 and TRBJ1-3; D might be TRBD1 (5 bases). The germline V gene has CDR1 LNHDA and CDR2 SQIVND (reference sequence). The CDR3 consists of 14 residues. The DNA of the CDR3 is TGTGTCTCCAGGGACGAGGGGACTGGAAACACCATATATTTT. This translates into CVSRDEGTGNTIYF.

This clone was observed a handful of times. This rearrangement joins TRBV3-1 (or the pseudogene TRBV3-2) to TRBJ2-3; tentative D call: TRBD2 (5 bases). CDR3 length: 14 amino acids. Germline V CDR1 and CDR2: LGHDT, YNNKEL (reference sequence). V was clipped by 1 base and J by 1 base, with 6 bases between them. The chain's CDR3 is CASSQVLGTDTQYF. The CDR3 DNA reads as TGTGCCAGCAGCCAAGTACTAGGCACAGATACGCAGTATTTT.

This clone occurred many times. The chain employs TRBV6-5 and TRBJ1-1, with a tentative D call TRBD1 (6 bases). The ends were cut back, 10 bases at V and 4 bases at J, with 16 bases in the middle. From germline, CDR1 is MNHEY and CDR2 SVGAGI. The CDR3 is made up of 13 amino acids. CDR3 protein: CATNRVMRTEAFF. The CDR3 DNA reads TGTGCCACTAACAGGGTAATGCGCACTGAAGCTTTCTTT.

This chain joins TRBV5-6 and TRBJ1-4, with D maybe TRBD1 (5 bases). V was cut by 1 base and J by 5 bases, with 12 bases left in between. In germline, CDR1 is SGHDT, CDR2 YYEEEE. The CDR3 has 15 residues. CDR3 region: CASSLSWEGNEKLFF. In DNA, the CDR3 is TGTGCCAGCAGCTTGAGTTGGGAGGGGAATGAAAAACTGTTTTTT. Drawing the rest from reference TRBV5-6 and TRBJ1-4, the complete variable domain is DAGVTQSPTHLIKTRGQQVTLRCSPKSGHDTVSWYQQALGQGPQFIFQYYEEEERQRGNFPDRFSGHQFPNYSSELNVNALLLGDSALYLCASSLSWEGNEKLFFGSGTQLSVL.

This chain connects TRBV11-2 to TRBJ2-7; D possibly corresponds to TRBD2 (6 bases). CDR1 is SGHAT and CDR2 is FQNNGV in the germline V gene. CDR3 length: 17 amino acids. V was shortened by 1 base and J by 4 bases, with 20 bases between the two germline ends. The CDR3 loop is CASSLVAPGLTFYEQYF. CDR3 nucleotides: TGTGCCAGCAGCTTAGTAGCCCCGGGACTGACCTTTTACGAGCAGTACTTC.

This clone appeared a few times. The chain combines TRBV7-2 with TRBJ1-2; D is unresolved. The CDR3 is 15 residues long. Germline lookup yields CDR1 SGHTA and CDR2 FQGNSA. The V and J ends lost 4 bases and 3 bases respectively, with 15 bases between them. The CDR3 protein is CASSSRRTKDYGYTF. Here the CDR3 DNA reads TGTGCCAGCAGCTCCAGACGGACGAAAGACTATGGCTACACCTTC.

The CDR3 loop reads CAQRKGMNTEAFF. The DNA for the CDR3 is TGTGCACAAAGGAAGGGTATGAACACTGAAGCTTTCTTT. The chain is built from TRBV12-3 or TRBV12-4 and TRBJ1-1; D remains unclear. This CDR3 has 13 amino acids.

This clone was observed a single time. The chain joins TRBV4-1 to TRBJ1-2; weak D call: TRBD1 (6 bases). The CDR3 length is 16 residues. The V and J ends lost 10 bases and 0 bases respectively, with 21 bases between them. Per the germline V gene, CDR1 is MGHRA and CDR2 is YSYEKL. CDR3 protein: CATAGAGATTNYGYTF. Here the CDR3 DNA reads TGCGCCACCGCGGGGGCAGGGGCGACGACTAACTATGGCTACACCTTC.

In the case of this clone: An end of the junction differs from the germline gene, which may be a read error. The V call is TRBV3-1 (or the pseudogene TRBV3-2), the J call TRBJ2-1; D might be TRBD2 (5 bases). Germline CDR1 is LGHDT and CDR2 is YNNKEL (reference sequence). The CDR3 covers 12 residues. The CDR3, as DNA: TGTGCCAGCAGCCCCACCGGAGGAGGAAGGCTCTTC. Amino acids: CASSPTGGGRLF.

This clone was counted between two and nine times. V usage is TRBV6-4 and J usage is TRBJ2-2; D is undetermined. The CDR3 extends over 14 amino acids. From germline, CDR1 is MRHNA and CDR2 SNTAGT. V was cut by 0 bases and J by 0 bases, with 2 bases left in between. For the CDR3, the DNA is TGTGCCAGCAGTGACTCACCGAACACCGGGGAGCTGTTTTTT. This codes for CASSDSPNTGELFF.

A few counts support this clone. This sequence joins TRBV19 and TRBJ1-2, with D perhaps TRBD1 (6 bases). Germline loops: CDR1 LNHDA, CDR2 SQIVND (reference sequence). The V end lost 5 bases, the J end lost 7 bases, and 17 bases lay between the germline ends. This CDR3 is built from 14 residues. CDR3 sequence (DNA): TGTGCCAGTAGTTCACCAATCAACAGGGCTGGCTACACCTTC. Protein: CASSSPINRAGYTF.

The rearrangement links TRBV6-5 to TRBJ2-5; 7 nucleotides agree with TRBD1. V was pared by 2 bases and J by 5 bases, with 8 bases of the junction left unmatched. The CDR3 consists of 15 residues. CDR1 and CDR2 (germline): MNHEY, SVGAGI. CDR3: CASSYQGQNRETQYF. The DNA for the CDR3 is TGTGCCAGCAGTTACCAGGGACAGAACCGGGAGACCCAGTACTTC.

The gene calls are TRBV2 and TRBJ2-5; D is undetermined. Trimming removed 3 bases from V and 2 bases from J, with 10 bases in between. The CDR3 covers 14 residues. CDR1 and CDR2 (germline): SNHLY, FYNNEI. The chain's CDR3 is CASSDSGIQETQYF. CDR3 nucleotide sequence: TGTGCCAGCAGTGATTCCGGCATACAAGAGACCCAGTACTTC.

The genes are TRBV4-1 and TRBJ2-6, with D maybe TRBD1 (6 bases). CDR1 and CDR2 from the germline V gene are MGHRA and YSYEKL. This CDR3 is 16 amino acids long. V lost 3 bases and J 2 bases, leaving 11 bases between the germline ends. The CDR3 sequence: CASSQHRDAGANVLTF. As DNA, the CDR3 is TGCGCCAGCAGCCAGCACAGGGATGCTGGGGCCAACGTCCTGACTTTC.

The rearrangement joins TRBV3-1 (or the pseudogene TRBV3-2) to TRBJ1-1; D uncertain. CDR1 is LGHDT, CDR2 YNNKEL, per germline (reference sequence). With 1 base removed from V and 0 bases from J, the gap between germline ends came to 9 bases. The CDR3 sequence is 15 residues long. CDR3 DNA sequence: TGTGCCAGCAGCCAAGCACCCAGGATGAACACTGAAGCTTTCTTT. Translation: CASSQAPRMNTEAFF.

The chain couples TRBV9 to TRBJ2-1, with D uncertain. V lost 4 bases and J 0 bases, leaving 8 bases between the germline ends. The CDR3 runs to 14 residues. From germline, CDR1 is SGDLS and CDR2 YYNGEE. CDR3 nucleotide sequence: TGTGCCAGCAGCATCCTGGGCTCCTACAATGAGCAGTTCTTC. This translates into CASSILGSYNEQFF.

The gene calls are TRBV7-8 and TRBJ2-2; no clear D gene. The germline V gene has CDR1 SGHVS and CDR2 FQNEAQ. With 1 base removed from V and 6 bases from J, the gap between germline ends came to 15 bases. The CDR3 length is 16 residues. CDR3 loop: CASSLVVRRQPGELFF. The CDR3 DNA sequence: TGTGCCAGCAGCTTAGTAGTTCGACGGCAACCCGGGGAGCTGTTTTTT.